This TCR beta chain is from a study of blood T cell repertoires in COVID-19. The wider study: COVID-19 samples, acute and convalescent, were from the United States, Italy and Spain. From T cells, B-cell-depleted T cells, or PBMCs came the material, which was cDNA or gDNA.

Original data processing: For nucleated cells, counts were estimated from reference gene primer amplification. Sequenced by immunoSEQ multiplex PCR; TCRdb stores in-frame clones only, minus some. The V and J calls and clone size are taken from that table; D and trimming were inferred from the DNA. The sample shows more than 85,000 clones, 92% of them seen only once. Germline V gene lookup returns CDR1 MNHEY and CDR2 SVGEGT. J gave up 0 bases and V 5 bases, and 1 base lay outside the gene matches. The CDR3 totals 14 residues. V is TRBV6-2 or TRBV6-3 and J is TRBJ2-4; 7 nucleotides agree with TRBD2. The clonotype originates from a man between 65 and 85 years old with acute or convalescent COVID-19. Sequencing was done on a sample of peripheral blood. CDR3 in DNA: TGTGCCAGCAGTCTAGCGGTAGCCAAAAACATTCAGTACTTC. Its protein is CASSLAVAKNIQYF.